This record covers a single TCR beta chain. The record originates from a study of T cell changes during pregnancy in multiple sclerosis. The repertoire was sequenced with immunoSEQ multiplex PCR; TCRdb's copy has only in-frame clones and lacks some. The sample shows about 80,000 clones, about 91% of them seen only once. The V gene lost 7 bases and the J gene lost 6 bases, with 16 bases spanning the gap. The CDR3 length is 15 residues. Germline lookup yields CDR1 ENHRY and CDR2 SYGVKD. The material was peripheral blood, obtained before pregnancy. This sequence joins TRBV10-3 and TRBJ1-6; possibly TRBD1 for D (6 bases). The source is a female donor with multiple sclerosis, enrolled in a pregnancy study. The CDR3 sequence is CAINSAGETNSPLHF. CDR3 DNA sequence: TGTGCCATCAATTCGGCAGGGGAGACTAATTCACCCCTCCACTTT.